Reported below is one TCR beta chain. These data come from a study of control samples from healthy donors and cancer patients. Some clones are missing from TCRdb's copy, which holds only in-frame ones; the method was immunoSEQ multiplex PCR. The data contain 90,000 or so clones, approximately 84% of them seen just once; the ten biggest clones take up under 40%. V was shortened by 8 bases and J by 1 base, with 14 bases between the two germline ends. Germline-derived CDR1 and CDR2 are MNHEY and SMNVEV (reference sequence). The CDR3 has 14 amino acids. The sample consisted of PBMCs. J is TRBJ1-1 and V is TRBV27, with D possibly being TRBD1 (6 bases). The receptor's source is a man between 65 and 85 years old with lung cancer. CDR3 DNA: TGTGCCAGCGTCAGCCTAGGGGGGAACACTGAAGCTTTCTTT. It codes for CASVSLGGNTEAFF.